These T cell receptor beta chains were read from a single sample in a study of T cell repertoires in cytomegalovirus infection. MiXCR, run by TCRdb on the reads, gives a single entry per CDR3 protein. The data contain roughly 180,000 distinct CDR3 sequences, about 20% of them singletons. These receptors lack a known antigen. The sequences come from CD8+ T cells from cultured PBMCs, collected from culture after CMV antigen stimulation. The receptors here all came from a human donor in good health (CMV status not recorded). Some clones in this sample may be carry-over from other donors' samples. Each CDR3 is given without its conserved first and last residue. The D gene is left open where the match is weak.

V gene,D gene,J gene,CDR3 protein
TRBV7-2,NA,TRBJ2-7,ASSSSSYEQY
TRBV6-5,NA,TRBJ1-6,ASSYSATVTSAPLH
TRBV12-3/TRBV12-4,NA,TRBJ1-4,ASSLTSKLF
TRBV7-6,NA,TRBJ2-2,ASSFPPGQQNTGELF
TRBV7-9,NA,TRBJ1-3,ASSSPGDRNSGNTIY
TRBV7-2,NA,TRBJ1-6,ASSLESASSYNSPLH
TRBV6-2/TRBV6-3,NA,TRBJ2-7,ASSYSPGGPPYEQY
TRBV5-6,NA,TRBJ1-1,ASSFLGVGNTEAF
TRBV7-8,TRBD1,TRBJ1-5,ASSLTTGGNQPQH
TRBV7-6,NA,TRBJ2-1,ASSFSGGGIANNYNEQF
TRBV7-6,TRBD2,TRBJ2-2,ASSLAEGSGVNTGELF
TRBV7-2,TRBD1,TRBJ2-7,ASSLSRTGGYEQY
TRBV7-9,NA,TRBJ2-7,ASSPVDVLFEQY
TRBV7-6,TRBD1,TRBJ2-7,ASSPDIGTGSYEQY
TRBV7-3,TRBD1,TRBJ2-5,ASSTFGTGGETQY
TRBV12-3/TRBV12-4,NA,TRBJ1-2,ASRNDTFYGYT
TRBV6-1,TRBD2,TRBJ2-2,ASRLRGGGAMSTGELF
TRBV9,TRBD1,TRBJ2-5,ASSGDRAKTQY
TRBV2,NA,TRBJ1-1,ASSGKTEAF
TRBV12-3/TRBV12-4,NA,TRBJ2-7,ASSPALGEQY
TRBV7-6,NA,TRBJ1-2,ASSKDTIGGYT
TRBV4-3,NA,TRBJ2-3,ASSQDLGSRTDTQY
TRBV7-2,TRBD2,TRBJ2-1,ASSLDTGGAYNEQF
TRBV7-8,NA,TRBJ2-7,ASSGGGTVYEQY
TRBV19,NA,TRBJ2-1,ASSIGLVGGSYNEQF
TRBV12-3/TRBV12-4,NA,TRBJ1-2,ASSPSGRYGYT
TRBV4-1,NA,TRBJ1-2,ASSQDDRGMDSYGYT